Listed here are 25 T cell receptor beta chains from one sample, sequenced in a study of cytomegalovirus exposure and HLA in healthy donors. The protocol was immunoSEQ multiplex PCR, while the TCRdb copy is restricted to in-frame clones and leaves out a portion. The repertoire holds 150,000 to 170,000 clones, approximately 86% seen once, with 2.1% in the top ten. Sequenced sample: PBMCs. These TCRs come from a human donor in good health.

V and J are TRBV7-9 and TRBJ1-1, with D possibly being TRBD1 (5 bases). The germline CDR1 and CDR2 sequences are SEHNR and FQNEAQ (reference sequence). V shed 1 base and J shed 2 bases, with 8 bases lying between them. The CDR3 runs 14 residues. The CDR3 nucleotides are TGTGCCAGCAGCTTAGTTGGGACTAACACTGAAGCTTTCTTT. Encoded protein: CASSLVGTNTEAFF.

This rearrangement joins TRBV5-1 to TRBJ1-6; D unresolved. Between the trimmed V and J ends, which lost 1 base and 10 bases, there was a span of 21 bases. Germline loops: CDR1 SGHRS, CDR2 YFSETQ. The CDR3 runs 17 residues. In nucleotides, the CDR3 is TGCGCCAGCAGCTTGTCCCCCCTAGGTTCTGCGAGCTCACCCCTCCACTTT. This gives the protein CASSLSPLGSASSPLHF.

The V and J genes are TRBV10-3 and TRBJ1-5; possible D gene TRBD1, 5 bases. Trimming took 6 bases from V and 5 from J, leaving 11 bases between them. The CDR3 consists of 13 residues. The germline V gene encodes CDR1 ENHRY and CDR2 SYGVKD. This CDR3 reads CAISATDHQPQHF. The CDR3 bases are TGTGCCATCAGCGCGACAGATCATCAGCCCCAGCATTTT.

The chain recombines TRBV7-9 with TRBJ2-7, with 7 bases that match TRBD2. Trimming at V came to 5 bases and at J to 2 bases, leaving 15 bases not matched to a gene. The germline V gene encodes CDR1 SEHNR and CDR2 FQNEAQ (reference sequence). CDR3 length: 17 residues. The CDR3 reads CASSGAGNRLKAYEQYF. Here the CDR3 DNA reads TGTGCCAGCAGCGGAGCGGGGAACAGATTAAAAGCCTACGAGCAGTACTTC.

V and J are TRBV4-2 and TRBJ1-1; the match to TRBD1 covers 10 bases. This CDR3 has 17 residues. In germline, CDR1 is LGHNA, CDR2 YNFKEQ. V was clipped by 4 bases and J by 5 bases; unmatched bases: 13. The CDR3 DNA sequence: TGTGCCAGCAGCCCCGGACAGGGGGACGGCGGGTGGACTGAAGCTTTCTTT. This sequence encodes CASSPGQGDGGWTEAFF.

The chain uses TRBV4-1 and TRBJ2-1, with 9 bases that match TRBD1. Germline V gives CDR1 MGHRA, CDR2 YSYEKL. V gave up 5 bases and J gave up 8 bases; unmatched junction bases: 10. The CDR3 extends over 15 amino acids. The CDR3 region has the DNA TGCGCCAGCAGCACCCCGGGACAGGGTGTTGATGAGCAGTTCTTC. Encoded protein: CASSTPGQGVDEQFF.

This clone was picked up one time. The rearrangement joins TRBV5-6 to TRBJ2-7; 7 positions match TRBD2. With 2 bases clipped from V and 3 bases from J, the junction kept 8 bases outside the gene matches. Looked up from germline, CDR1 is SGHDT and CDR2 is YYEEEE. The CDR3 has 15 amino acids. CDR3 sequence reads: CASSLSGLVFYEQYF. Written as DNA, the CDR3 is TGTGCCAGCAGCTTATCTGGACTAGTCTTCTACGAGCAGTACTTC.

The chain joins TRBV27 to TRBJ1-5; D is perhaps TRBD1 (6 bases). CDR1 and CDR2 from the germline V gene are MNHEY and SMNVEV (reference sequence). Trimming pared 2 bases from V and 2 bases from J, leaving 10 bases between. The CDR3 loop spans 15 amino acids. CDR3 loop: CASSLSAGGNQPQHF. The CDR3 nucleotides read TGTGCCAGCAGTTTAAGTGCAGGGGGCAATCAGCCCCAGCATTTT.

With regard to this clone: Other DNA sequences in this sample translate to the same CDR3. CDR3 nucleotides: TGCGCCAGCAGCTCGGACAGAAACACCATATATTTT. Encoded protein: CASSSDRNTIYF. This chain connects TRBV5-1 to TRBJ1-3; TRBD1 might be the D (5 bases). Germline-derived CDR1 and CDR2 are SGHRS and YFSETQ. The CDR3 extends over 12 amino acids. Trimming stripped 3 bases from V and 5 bases from J, with 6 bases between.

The chain recombines TRBV14 with TRBJ2-2, with no clear D. V was shortened by 0 bases and J by 5 bases, with 7 bases between the two germline ends. CDR3 length: 14 amino acids. The germline V gene encodes CDR1 SGHDN and CDR2 FVKESK. As DNA, the CDR3 is TGTGCCAGCAGCCAAGAAGTAGTGACCGGGGAGCTGTTTTTT. It is translated as CASSQEVVTGELFF.

This clone was recorded many times. The V call is TRBV7-3, the J call TRBJ1-1; 9 nucleotides align to TRBD1. The CDR3 consists of 14 residues. Germline loops: CDR1 SGHTA, CDR2 FQGTGA. The J segment lost 3 bases and the V segment lost 5 bases, leaving 4 bases of the junction unmatched. CDR3 loop: CASSAGQGHTEAFF. The DNA of the CDR3 is TGTGCCAGCAGCGCGGGACAGGGTCACACTGAAGCTTTCTTT.

This rearrangement joins TRBV27 to TRBJ2-1; TRBD2 matches 9 bases. The CDR3 has 15 amino acids. CDR1 MNHEY and CDR2 SMNVEV come from the germline V gene (reference sequence). V shed 5 bases and J 2 bases; nucleotides not matched to a gene: 4. The CDR3: CASSRAGGTYNEQFF. The CDR3 DNA is TGTGCCAGCAGTCGAGCGGGAGGCACCTACAATGAGCAGTTCTTC.

The V gene is TRBV11-3, the J gene TRBJ2-5, with TRBD1 matching 9 bases. The CDR3 consists of 15 residues. After removal of 5 bases from V and 2 bases from J, the junction contained 6 bases not matched to a gene. In germline, CDR1 is SGHNT, CDR2 YENEEA. CDR3 amino acids: CASSPGTGIQETQYF. CDR3 in DNA: TGTGCCAGCAGCCCCGGGACAGGGATTCAAGAGACCCAGTACTTC.

This chain links TRBV2 with TRBJ2-3; 8 positions match TRBD2. CDR3 size: 15 residues. V dropped 6 bases and J dropped 1; count of bases not matched to a gene: 6. Per germline, CDR1 SNHLY and CDR2 FYNNEI. DNA of the CDR3: TGTGCCAGCAGAGGGGCAGCGGGAGGCACAGATACGCAGTATTTT. Translating gives CASRGAAGGTDTQYF.

The V gene is TRBV16, the J gene TRBJ1-2; no clear D gene. The germline V gene encodes CDR1 KGHSY and CDR2 FQNENV. The CDR3 length is 15 residues. Between the trimmed V and J ends, which lost 4 bases and 2 bases, there was a span of 14 bases. The CDR3 DNA sequence: TGTGCCAGCAGCCCGCGTTTGGAGGGAAACTATGGCTACACCTTC. Protein: CASSPRLEGNYGYTF.

The rearrangement uses TRBV5-1 and TRBJ1-1, with D possibly matching TRBD1 (5 bases). CDR3 length: 15 amino acids. Germline lookup yields CDR1 SGHRS and CDR2 YFSETQ. The ends were cut back, 0 bases at V and 0 bases at J, with 9 bases in the middle. The CDR3 is CASSLERGLNTEAFF. The CDR3 nucleotides are TGCGCCAGCAGCTTGGAGCGGGGCCTGAACACTGAAGCTTTCTTT.

V is TRBV7-2 and J is TRBJ2-7; the match to TRBD1 covers 7 bases. The germline V gene encodes CDR1 SGHTA and CDR2 FQGNSA. The CDR3 runs to 14 residues. J gave up 2 bases and V 4 bases, and 5 bases lay outside the gene matches. The CDR3 protein is CASSWGQPAYEQYF. CDR3 in DNA: TGTGCCAGCAGCTGGGGACAGCCTGCCTACGAGCAGTACTTC.

J is TRBJ1-5 and V is TRBV5-1, with D uncertain. Trimming pared 0 bases from V and 2 bases from J, leaving 12 bases between. CDR1 and CDR2 (germline): SGHRS, YFSETQ. The CDR3 runs to 16 residues. CDR3 in DNA: TGCGCCAGCAGCTTGGGGGCAGATCTGGGCAATCAGCCCCAGCATTTT. Its protein product is CASSLGADLGNQPQHF.

This clone was observed many times. The chain links TRBV9 to TRBJ2-7; D perhaps matches TRBD1 (6 bases). The CDR3 consists of 13 residues. Germline CDR1 is SGDLS and CDR2 is YYNGEE. V lost 3 bases and J lost 6, with 13 bases in between. CDR3 protein: CASSGAHRAEQYF. CDR3 coding DNA: TGTGCCAGCAGCGGCGCCCACAGGGCCGAGCAGTACTTC. The whole variable domain, filled in from reference TRBV9 and TRBJ2-7, reads DSGVTQTPKHLITATGQRVTLRCSPRSGDLSVYWYQQSLDQGLQFLIQYYNGEERAKGNILERFSAQQFPDLHSELNLSSLELGDSALYFCASSGAHRAEQYFGPGTRLTVT.

The chain combines TRBV11-1 with TRBJ1-2, with 11 bases aligning to TRBD1. Trimming took 5 bases from V and 4 from J; bases not matched to a gene: 6. Germline assignment: CDR1 SGHAT and CDR2 FQDESV (reference sequence). The CDR3 is 15 amino acids. Here the CDR3 DNA reads TGTGCCAGCAGCGGACAGGGGGCGCCTGGCTATGGCTACACCTTC. Translated, it gives CASSGQGAPGYGYTF.

V is TRBV18 and J is TRBJ1-5; TRBD1 might be the D (5 bases). V was pared by 4 bases and J by 9 bases, with 10 bases between. The CDR3 loop spans 12 amino acids. The germline V gene has CDR1 KGHSH and CDR2 LQKENI. The CDR3 nucleotides read TGTGCCAGCTCACGCCCCGGGGGGCCCCAGCATTTT. This codes for CASSRPGGPQHF.

This sequence joins TRBV4-1 and TRBJ1-2; 8 bases map to TRBD1. Trimming at V came to 3 bases and at J to 4 bases, leaving 7 bases not matched to a gene. This CDR3 is built from 15 residues. Germline-derived CDR1 and CDR2 are MGHRA and YSYEKL. The CDR3 region is CASSHPGQDFYGYTF. The CDR3 nucleotides read TGCGCCAGCAGCCATCCGGGACAGGACTTCTATGGCTACACCTTC.

This chain links TRBV5-1 with TRBJ1-1, with 7 bases fitting TRBD1. The V gene's germline CDR1 is SGHRS and CDR2 YFSETQ. V lost 4 bases, J lost 0 bases, and 12 bases stayed unmatched. The CDR3 extends over 17 amino acids. CDR3 in amino acids: CASSPTLQGTLNTEAFF. The CDR3 coding sequence is TGCGCCAGCAGCCCTACCCTACAGGGGACCTTGAACACTGAAGCTTTCTTT.

The chain combines TRBV27 with TRBJ2-5; D remains unclear. The germline CDR1 and CDR2 sequences are MNHEY and SMNVEV (reference sequence). The CDR3 spans 15 residues. V was clipped by 3 bases and J by 0 bases, with 11 bases between them. The CDR3 DNA sequence: TGTGCCAGCAGTTTTGGCAGAGACTACCAAGAGACCCAGTACTTC. Amino acids: CASSFGRDYQETQYF.

The genes are TRBV5-1 and TRBJ1-3, with 9 positions matching TRBD1. V lost 2 bases to trimming and J lost 0 bases; unmatched junction nucleotides: 6. This CDR3 spans 17 amino acids. Germline V CDR1 and CDR2: SGHRS, YFSETQ. CDR3 bases: TGCGCCAGCAGCTTACCCGGGACAGGGAGCTCTGGAAACACCATATATTTT. Translated, it gives CASSLPGTGSSGNTIYF.